Each of the 10 T cell receptor beta chains below was sequenced from the same sample in a study of identifying expanded T cells in peripheral blood. Using immunoSEQ multiplex PCR, the repertoire was profiled, and TCRdb retains in-frame clones only, with some absent. The table has tens of thousands of clones, 84% seen once. Material for sequencing was blood. The receptors derive from a person aged 18 to 70 in good health.

CDR3 residues: CSATRGYGNTIYF. As DNA, the CDR3 is TGCAGCGCCACCCGGGGGTATGGAAACACCATATATTTT. The chain joins TRBV29-1 to TRBJ1-3, with D possibly TRBD1 on 5 matching bases. This CDR3 is 13 amino acids long. The germline CDR1 and CDR2 sequences are SQVTM and ANQGSEA. V lost 7 bases and J 3 bases, leaving 13 bases between the germline ends.

The chain uses TRBV2 and TRBJ2-5, with D tentatively TRBD2 (7 bases). Germline loops: CDR1 SNHLY, CDR2 FYNNEI. V lost 6 bases to trimming and J lost 5 bases, with 13 bases between them. This CDR3 is built from 13 residues. CDR3 coding DNA: TGTGCCAGCAGGCAAGGGGGGGAGGAGACCCAGTACTTC. Protein product: CASRQGGEETQYF.

The chain combines TRBV7-6 with TRBJ1-1, with TRBD1 matching 8 bases. J was trimmed by 2 bases and V by 5 bases; bases with no gene match: 7. Per the germline V gene, CDR1 is SGHVS and CDR2 is FNYEAQ. This CDR3 has 15 residues. CDR3 residues: CASSPQGASNTEAFF. In DNA, the CDR3 is TGTGCCAGCAGCCCCCAGGGGGCGAGTAACACTGAAGCTTTCTTT.

The DNA for the CDR3 is TGTGCCAGCAGCTTTAGGGCCGAGCAGTACTTC. Protein product: CASSFRAEQYF. This chain joins TRBV5-5 and TRBJ2-7; D ambiguous. Trimming pared 2 bases from V and 6 bases from J, leaving 6 bases between. Germline assignment: CDR1 SGHKS and CDR2 YYEKEE (reference sequence). The CDR3 consists of 11 residues.

This clone was counted once. The chain is built from TRBV7-9 and TRBJ2-3, with D unresolved. The V end lost 3 bases, the J end lost 6 bases, and 4 bases lay between the germline ends. This CDR3 spans 11 amino acids. From germline, CDR1 is SEHNR and CDR2 FQNEAQ (reference sequence). Here the CDR3 reads CASSFSDTQYF. As DNA, the CDR3 is TGTGCCAGCAGCTTTTCGGATACGCAGTATTTT.

The J gene is TRBJ2-5, the V gene TRBV30; 12 bases fit TRBD1. The CDR3 is 15 residues long. Losses at the gene ends were 7 bases for V and 1 base for J; bases not matched to a gene: 7. Germline V gene sequence: CDR1 GTSNPN, CDR2 SVGIG (reference sequence). The CDR3 reads CASPGDRGPQETQYF. The CDR3 DNA reads as TGTGCCTCCCCTGGGGACAGGGGGCCCCAAGAGACCCAGTACTTC.

This chain links TRBV7-3 with TRBJ2-6; D is undetermined. Per the germline V gene, CDR1 is SGHTA and CDR2 is FQGTGA. The CDR3 loop spans 13 amino acids. Trimming shortened V by 5 bases and J by 4 bases, and 6 bases separated the two germline ends. DNA of the CDR3: TGTGCCAGCAGCCCCCCCGGGGCCAACGTCCTGACTTTC. It specifies CASSPPGANVLTF.

Only a few counts were recorded for this clone. The V and J genes are TRBV9 and TRBJ2-1, with D possibly TRBD1 on 5 matching bases. The CDR3 is made up of 15 amino acids. V gave up 0 bases and J gave up 7 bases, with 14 bases separating them. From germline, CDR1 is SGDLS and CDR2 YYNGEE. The CDR3, as DNA: TGTGCCAGCAGCGTAGTAACAGGCGTAAAGAATGAGCAGTTCTTC. It is translated as CASSVVTGVKNEQFF.

The chain links TRBV7-9 to TRBJ2-3, with D unclear. V was trimmed by 4 bases and J by 4 bases, leaving 12 bases between them. Germline V gene sequence: CDR1 SEHNR, CDR2 FQNEAQ (reference sequence). The CDR3 extends over 14 amino acids. The DNA for the CDR3 is TGTGCCAGCAGCTACGACCCCCCCCCAGATACGCAGTATTTT. Translation: CASSYDPPPDTQYF. Looking up the rest from reference TRBV7-9 and TRBJ2-3 gives the full variable domain: DTGVSQNPRHKITKRGQNVTFRCDPISEHNRLYWYRQTLGQGPEFLTYFQNEAQLEKSRLLSDRFSAERPKGSFSTLEIQRTEQGDSAMYLCASSYDPPPDTQYFGPGTRLTVL.

V and J are TRBV2 and TRBJ1-2, with D unclear. The germline V gene has CDR1 SNHLY and CDR2 FYNNEI. CDR3 length equals 15 residues. The V end was cut by 5 bases, the J end by 4 bases, with 17 bases between. The CDR3 spells CASSRSTIRTYGYTF. For the CDR3, the DNA is TGTGCCAGCAGTAGGAGTACAATCCGTACCTATGGCTACACCTTC.